This T cell receptor beta chain appears in the sequencing data of a study of post-analysis software for immune sequencing data. Study information: Both relapsing-remitting and secondary progressive multiple sclerosis featured among the disease courses, as did progressive-relapsing multiple sclerosis.

With V trimmed by 7 bases and J by 10 bases, 10 bases remained unmatched. Germline V CDR1 and CDR2: SGHTA, FQGNSA. This CDR3 has 12 residues. Study conclusions and caveats: Patients with multiple sclerosis recorded significantly lower normalized Chao1 diversity than controls, the study found. Roughly 5 TRBV segments, TRBV5-6, TRBV5-1 and TRBV20-1 among them, were found more frequent in patients than controls. Strong co-clustering by F measure was seen for same-batch samples.

Unique molecular identifiers tagged the TCR beta cDNA libraries. One entry per CDR3 protein, called by TCRdb with MiXCR from the PCR reads. The data contain about 760,000 distinct CDR3 sequences, 25% to 30% of them singletons. About this clonotype itself: No antigen is known for it.

Source material: blood. The rearrangement links TRBV7-2 to TRBJ2-7; TRBD2 matches 7 bases. This clonotype originated in a girl aged 5 to 17 with multiple sclerosis. CDR3 nucleotides: TGTACCAGCACCCCGGGGAGGGGTATCCAGTACTTC. As protein: CTSTPGRGIQYF. The whole variable domain, remainder taken from reference TRBV7-2 and TRBJ2-7, is GAGVSQSPSNKVTEKGKDVELRCDPISGHTALYWYRQSLGQGLEFLIYFQGNSAPDKSGLPSDRFSAERTGGSVSTLTIQRTQQEDSAVYLCTSTPGRGIQYFGPGTRLTVT.